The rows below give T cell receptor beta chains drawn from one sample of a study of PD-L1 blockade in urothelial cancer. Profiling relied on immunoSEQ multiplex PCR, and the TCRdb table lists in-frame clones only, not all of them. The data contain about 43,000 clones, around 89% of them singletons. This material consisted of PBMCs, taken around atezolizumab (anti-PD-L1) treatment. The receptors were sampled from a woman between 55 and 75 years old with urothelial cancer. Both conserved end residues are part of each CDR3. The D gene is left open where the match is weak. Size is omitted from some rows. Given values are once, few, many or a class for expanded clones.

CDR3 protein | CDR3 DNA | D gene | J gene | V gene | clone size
CASSLGEGNTEAFF | TGTGCCAGCAGCTTAGGGGAGGGGAACACTGAAGCTTTCTTT | . | TRBJ1-1 | TRBV13 | .
CASSPWTDRAGETQYF | TGCGCCAGCAGCCCATGGACGGACAGGGCAGGAGAGACCCAGTACTTC | TRBD1 | TRBJ2-5 | TRBV5-1 | .
CASSFGQVGYGYTF | TGTGCCAGCAGCTTCGGACAGGTTGGATATGGCTACACCTTC | TRBD1 | TRBJ1-2 | TRBV5-6 | few
CASMELLGAEAFF | TGTGCCAGCATGGAGCTACTCGGCGCTGAAGCTTTCTTT | . | TRBJ1-1 | TRBV27 | .
CASSEDRAGNTIYF | TGTGCCAGCAGTGAAGACAGGGCTGGAAACACCATATATTTT | . | TRBJ1-3 | TRBV6-1 | .
CASSSDSGIGFLETQYF | TGTGCCAGCAGCTCAGACTCGGGGATTGGGTTTTTGGAGACCCAGTACTTC | . | TRBJ2-5 | TRBV7-8 | once
CASSSPLSRGPGYEQYF | TGTGCCAGCAGCAGCCCCCTCTCGCGGGGGCCGGGGTACGAGCAGTACTTC | . | TRBJ2-7 | TRBV25-1 | .
CASSRSGLASTGELFF | TGTGCCAGCAGCCGCTCGGGACTAGCGAGCACCGGGGAGCTGTTTTTT | TRBD2 | TRBJ2-2 | TRBV11-2 | .
CASSDRANGYTF | TGTGCCAGCAGTGACAGGGCGAATGGCTACACCTTC | . | TRBJ1-2 | TRBV2 | few
CATSRDSHLYNEQFF | TGTGCCACCAGCAGAGATAGCCACCTTTACAATGAGCAGTTCTTC | . | TRBJ2-1 | TRBV15 | .